This T cell receptor beta chain is from a study of blood T cell repertoires in COVID-19. Study-level information: T cells, B-cell-depleted T cells, or PBMCs supplied cDNA or gDNA.

V was shortened by 3 bases and J by 5 bases, with 13 bases between the two germline ends. The germline V gene encodes CDR1 SQVTM and CDR2 ANQGSEA. This CDR3 is 13 amino acids long. Seattle's enrolled individuals joined amid active infection and were then monitored longitudinally. As originally analysed: Counts of nucleated cells, estimated from reference gene primer amplification, were obtained. Generated by immunoSEQ multiplex PCR, the TCRdb table keeps only in-frame clones and is missing some. The D gene and trimming were derived from the DNA, and the V and J assignments and clone size from that table. This table holds about 290,000 clones, roughly nine tenths found once.

The V gene is TRBV29-1, the J gene TRBJ1-1, with D perhaps TRBD1 (6 bases). Sequenced material: peripheral blood. The source is a woman in her twenties or thirties with COVID-19, enrolled during active disease. The CDR3 DNA reads as TGCAGCGTTGATGGGGGGGGCTGGACTGAAGCTTTCTTT. Translation: CSVDGGGWTEAFF. The whole variable domain, remainder taken from reference TRBV29-1 and TRBJ1-1, is SAVISQKPSRDICQRGTSLTIQCQVDSQVTMMFWYRQQPGQSLTLIATANQGSEATYESGFVIDKFPISRPNLTFSTLTVSNMSPEDSSIYLCSVDGGGWTEAFFGQGTRLTVV.